A selection of T cell receptor beta chains follows, all from one sample in a study of cytomegalovirus exposure and HLA in healthy donors. Here immunoSEQ multiplex PCR was the method, and the copy in TCRdb shows in-frame clones only, minus some. In all, the sample yields 45,000 to 70,000 clones. What was sequenced was PBMCs. Receptors originate from a woman aged 45-60 years in good health and CMV-seropositive. The conserved cysteine and the conserved F or W are not part of the CDR3 here.

CDR3aa: ASSRGQPFNYGYT; len: 13; v_gene: TRBV6-5
CDR3aa: ASYMDGRGDTAF; len: 12; v_gene: TRBV6-5
CDR3aa: ASSLEGLRSSYEQY; len: 14; v_gene: TRBV5-6
CDR3aa: ASRDRSSQETQY; len: 12; v_gene: TRBV7-9
CDR3aa: ASSPSGTSSPDTQY; len: 14; v_gene: TRBV9
CDR3aa: ASSLVTGLFSGANVLT; len: 16; v_gene: TRBV5-6
CDR3aa: ASSEGHGTEAF; len: 11; v_gene: TRBV6-1
CDR3aa: ASSEFSWGGRNSPLH; len: 15; v_gene: TRBV19
CDR3aa: ASSLAGGQETQY; len: 12; v_gene: TRBV7-7
CDR3aa: ASSSGTYNEQF; len: 11; v_gene: TRBV5-6
CDR3aa: ASSQEGQIEGYT; len: 12; v_gene: TRBV4-3
CDR3aa: ASSLEGRTEAF; len: 11; v_gene: TRBV7-9
CDR3aa: ASSRQVNTEAF; len: 11; v_gene: TRBV7-6
CDR3aa: ATSQGDEQF; len: 9; v_gene: TRBV10-3
CDR3aa: ASSSGQFNQPQH; len: 12; v_gene: TRBV28
CDR3aa: ASSKQQNFYGYT; len: 12; v_gene: TRBV27
CDR3aa: ASSQALSGATNEKLF; len: 15; v_gene: TRBV4-1
CDR3aa: ASSSRGKSNQPQH; len: 13; v_gene: TRBV5-6
CDR3aa: ASSLEGQVRTGELF; len: 14; v_gene: TRBV4-3
CDR3aa: ASSPVPQGDSGNTIY; len: 15; v_gene: TRBV18
CDR3aa: ASSLVRAGNTIY; len: 12; v_gene: TRBV7-2
CDR3aa: SVEDRQGPGELF; len: 12; v_gene: TRBV29-1
CDR3aa: ASRRTGGTGELF; len: 12; v_gene: TRBV27
CDR3aa: SVYRTGTGVNQPQH; len: 14; v_gene: TRBV29-1